These 15 T cell receptor beta chains were all obtained from the same sample, sequenced in a study of Ad26.COV2.S vaccination and SARS-CoV-2 variants. Method: immunoSEQ multiplex PCR; TCRdb's copy keeps in-frame clones and lacks some. The table includes roughly 680,000 clones, 89% detected once. Treatment defined: some 20 received Ad26.COV2.S at low or high dose, single or two shots; 5 received placebo; per-sample allocation not given. Sampling was performed 63 days after the first vaccine or placebo injection. The source was peripheral blood, collected in a trial of Ad26.COV2.S vaccine versus placebo. The receptors were sampled from a person between 18 and 60 years old who received the Ad26.COV2.S COVID-19 vaccine or a placebo.

This chain links TRBV10-3 with TRBJ2-1, with 15 bases aligning to TRBD2. The CDR3 is 18 amino acids. CDR1 ENHRY and CDR2 SYGVKD come from the germline V gene. V lost 6 bases, J lost 0 bases, and 6 bases stayed unmatched. The CDR3: CAIRSGLAGGSSYNEQFF. CDR3 sequence (DNA): TGTGCCATCAGATCAGGACTAGCGGGGGGGAGCTCCTACAATGAGCAGTTCTTC.

The chain combines TRBV30 with TRBJ2-7, with 10 bases that match TRBD1. V shed 5 bases, J shed 6 bases, and the junction held 7 bases outside the gene matches. This CDR3 is built from 13 residues. Germline V CDR1 and CDR2: GTSNPN, SVGIG (reference sequence). The CDR3 sequence is CAWGGDRGSEQYF. The CDR3, as DNA: TGTGCCTGGGGGGGGGACAGGGGCTCCGAGCAGTACTTC.

This clone was seen only once. This rearrangement joins TRBV6-1 to TRBJ2-3; D not certain. The CDR3 runs 14 residues. Germline assignment: CDR1 MNHNS and CDR2 SASEGT. V dropped 0 bases and J dropped 4 bases, with 8 bases sitting between them. CDR3 nucleotide sequence: TGTGCCAGCAGTGAAGCTAGGCAGCCAGATACGCAGTATTTT. Translation gives CASSEARQPDTQYF.

This clone was counted a single time. The chain is built from TRBV5-1 and TRBJ2-7; D possibly corresponds to TRBD2 (6 bases). The V end lost 0 bases, the J end lost 2 bases, and 12 bases lay between the germline ends. The CDR3 spans 15 residues. The germline gives CDR1 SGHRS, CDR2 YFSETQ. CDR3 nucleotides: TGCGCCAGCAGCTTGGGGTCGGGAGTCACCTACGAGCAGTACTTC. Protein sequence: CASSLGSGVTYEQYF.

The chain is built from TRBV13 and TRBJ2-3; the match to TRBD2 covers 13 bases. The J segment lost 0 bases and the V segment lost 5 bases, leaving 8 bases of the junction unmatched. Per germline, CDR1 PRHDT and CDR2 FYEKMQ (reference sequence). The CDR3 length is 18 residues. CDR3 coding DNA: TGTGCCAGCAGCCGTGGACTAGCGGGAGTGTCTAGCACAGATACGCAGTATTTT. It yields the protein CASSRGLAGVSSTDTQYF.

The chain joins TRBV7-9 to TRBJ2-3; the D gene is possibly TRBD2 (5 bases). V was trimmed by 0 bases and J by 7 bases, leaving 17 bases between them. The CDR3 is made up of 16 amino acids. The V gene's germline CDR1 is SEHNR and CDR2 FQNEAQ (reference sequence). The CDR3 bases are TGTGCCAGCAGCTTAGCGGGCGGGTTTCCCACTAATACGCAGTATTTT. Its translation is CASSLAGGFPTNTQYF.

This clone showed up just a few times. The J gene is TRBJ2-6, the V gene TRBV7-3; 9 bases match TRBD1. CDR1 is SGHTA, CDR2 FQGTGA, per germline. The CDR3 sequence is 18 residues long. The V segment lost 2 bases and the J segment 4 bases; nucleotides outside the gene matches: 9. CDR3 coding DNA: TGTGCCAGCAGCTTAGCCCCACAGGGGGCGGCCGGGGCCAACGTCCTGACTTTC. Translation: CASSLAPQGAAGANVLTF.

V and J are TRBV5-4 and TRBJ2-5, with TRBD2 matching 16 bases. Looked up from germline, CDR1 is SGHNT and CDR2 is YYREEE (reference sequence). The CDR3 spans 17 residues. Trimming cost V 3 bases and J 4 bases; bases outside gene matches: 6. CDR3 DNA: TGTGCCAGCAGCTATGCCGGGACTAGCGGGGGGGGAGAGACCCAGTACTTC. Amino acids: CASSYAGTSGGGETQYF. The complete variable domain, with remaining parts taken from reference TRBV5-4 and TRBJ2-5, reads ETGVTQSPTHLIKTRGQQVTLRCSSQSGHNTVSWYQQALGQGPQFIFQYYREEENGRGNFPPRFSGLQFPNYSSELNVNALELDDSALYLCASSYAGTSGGGETQYFGPGTRLLVL.

The V gene is TRBV5-1, the J gene TRBJ2-5; D gene unclear. V lost 0 bases to trimming and J lost 1 base, with 16 bases between them. Germline loops: CDR1 SGHRS, CDR2 YFSETQ. The CDR3 totals 17 residues. The CDR3, as DNA: TGCGCCAGCAGCTTGGGGCATGGGGTAGGCGCCCAAGAGACCCAGTACTTC. It yields the protein CASSLGHGVGAQETQYF.

The chain combines TRBV7-2 with TRBJ2-2; D is tentatively TRBD1 or TRBD2 (6 bases each). V was trimmed by 5 bases and J by 9 bases, leaving 16 bases between them. This CDR3 is built from 14 residues. CDR1 and CDR2 from the germline V gene are SGHTA and FQGNSA. CDR3 nucleotide sequence: TGTGCCAGCAGCCCAAGGAGGGGGGCCAGGGAGCTGTTTTTT. It encodes CASSPRRGARELFF. Combining the CDR3 with reference TRBV7-2 and TRBJ2-2 gives the whole variable domain GAGVSQSPSNKVTEKGKDVELRCDPISGHTALYWYRQSLGQGLEFLIYFQGNSAPDKSGLPSDRFSAERTGGSVSTLTIQRTQQEDSAVYLCASSPRRGARELFFGEGSRLTVL.

The rearrangement joins TRBV21-1 to TRBJ1-1; TRBD1, the D gene given by the table, was not confirmed from the DNA. TRBV21-1 is assigned pseudogene status. The CDR3 spans 17 residues. CDR3 DNA sequence: TGTGCCAAACTTGGTACAGGGACCACCCGAGGGAACACTGAAGCTTTCTTT. Protein: CAKLGTGTTRGNTEAFF.

V is TRBV5-1 and J is TRBJ1-5, with a weak D call TRBD1 (5 bases). Trimming took 0 bases from V and 4 from J, leaving 8 bases between them. The CDR3 has 14 residues. CDR1 is SGHRS and CDR2 is YFSETQ in the germline V gene. CDR3 sequence (DNA): TGCGCCAGCAGCTTGGACAGGTCAAATCAGCCCCAGCATTTT. Translated, it gives CASSLDRSNQPQHF.

V usage is TRBV5-6 and J usage is TRBJ1-5; TRBD1 agrees at 7 bases. The V segment lost 1 base and the J segment 6 bases; nucleotides outside the gene matches: 10. Germline values: CDR1 SGHDT, CDR2 YYEEEE. The CDR3 covers 16 residues. This CDR3 is CASSLRQGVAGQPQHF. The CDR3 DNA is TGTGCCAGCAGCTTGAGGCAGGGGGTGGCGGGTCAGCCCCAGCATTTT.

V gene TRBV7-2 combines with J gene TRBJ1-3; D call uncertain. The V gene's germline CDR1 is SGHTA and CDR2 FQGNSA. The CDR3 contains 14 residues. Trimming took 6 bases from V and 1 from J, leaving 10 bases between them. The chain's CDR3 is CASRIGGSGNTIYF. CDR3 DNA sequence: TGTGCCAGCAGAATTGGAGGTTCTGGAAACACCATATATTTT.

The chain links TRBV5-6 to TRBJ1-6, with 11 bases aligning to TRBD1. CDR1 SGHDT and CDR2 YYEEEE come from the germline V gene. The CDR3 runs 16 residues. After removal of 7 bases from V and 7 bases from J, the junction contained 10 bases not matched to a gene. The CDR3 sequence is CASSGQGASRNSPLHF. The CDR3 DNA reads TGTGCCAGCTCCGGACAGGGGGCTTCGAGGAATTCACCCCTCCACTTT. Full variable domain (missing parts from reference TRBV5-6 and TRBJ1-6): DAGVTQSPTHLIKTRGQQVTLRCSPKSGHDTVSWYQQALGQGPQFIFQYYEEEERQRGNFPDRFSGHQFPNYSSELNVNALLLGDSALYLCASSGQGASRNSPLHFGNGTRLTVT.